Presented here are 10 T cell receptor beta chains from one specimen sequenced in a study of cytotoxic CD8 clonotypes in ibrutinib-treated CLL (TCRdb year 2021). Libraries were made using the immunoSEQ multiplex PCR assay. TCRdb provides this immuneACCESS table in a form limited to in-frame rearrangements. Some clones are lacking; in checked studies, under half of them reflect an unresolved V gene, and why the rest are absent is not known. The sample table records nearly 100,000 clones; approximately 80% of these occur just once. Approximately 30% of the sample belongs to the ten largest clones. The meaning of the sample's time point label: roughly 12 months on ibrutinib. Sequences were derived from PBMCs, sampled after 12 months of ibrutinib treatment. The receptors derive from a human donor with chronic lymphocytic leukemia.

The genes are TRBV9 and TRBJ2-3; D is unresolved. V dropped 3 bases and J dropped 6 bases, with 14 bases sitting between them. CDR1 and CDR2 (germline): SGDLS, YYNGEE. This CDR3 is built from 14 residues. For the CDR3, the DNA is TGTGCCAGCAGCGCCCGAATTAAGGCGGATACGCAGTATTTT. This encodes CASSARIKADTQYF.

The chain couples TRBV30 to TRBJ2-2, with 10 bases that match TRBD1. Germline CDR1 and CDR2: GTSNPN and SVGIG (reference sequence). V lost 4 bases and J lost 7; bases outside the gene matches: 12. CDR3 length: 16 residues. The CDR3 DNA is TGTGCCTGGAAAAACGCGGGGACAGGGGTTTTCGGGGAGCTGTTTTTT. The encoded protein is CAWKNAGTGVFGELFF.

This clone was found once. The J gene is TRBJ1-6, the V gene TRBV5-1; D is ambiguous. With 4 bases removed from V and 0 bases from J, the gap between germline ends came to 5 bases. The CDR3 is 14 amino acids. Germline CDR1 and CDR2: SGHRS and YFSETQ. CDR3 region: CASSASSYNSPLHF. Here the CDR3 DNA reads TGCGCCAGCAGCGCAAGCTCCTATAATTCACCCCTCCACTTT. Together with reference TRBV5-1 and TRBJ1-6, the CDR3 gives the full variable domain: KAGVTQTPRYLIKTRGQQVTLSCSPISGHRSVSWYQQTPGQGLQFLFEYFSETQRNKGNFPGRFSGRQFSNSRSEMNVSTLELGDSALYLCASSASSYNSPLHFGNGTRLTVT.

The chain recombines TRBV6-5 with TRBJ2-7, with 7 bases that match TRBD1. Germline trimming cut 4 bases from V and 2 bases from J; bases unmatched to any gene: 8. This CDR3 region has 15 residues. Germline CDR1 and CDR2: MNHEY and SVGAGI. The CDR3, as DNA: TGTGCCAGCAGTTCCGAGGGACAGAGGCCCTACGAGCAGTACTTC. As protein: CASSSEGQRPYEQYF.

The rearrangement links TRBV7-2 to TRBJ2-7; D is perhaps TRBD1 (6 bases). In germline, CDR1 is SGHTA, CDR2 FQGNSA. The CDR3 has 15 residues. Trimming left V 1 base short and J 5 bases short, with 15 bases between. The CDR3 sequence: CASSLVSGVRHEQYF. The DNA for the CDR3 is TGTGCCAGCAGCTTAGTGTCAGGGGTTCGGCACGAGCAGTACTTC.

This rearrangement joins TRBV6-6 to TRBJ1-1, with 10 bases matching TRBD1. This CDR3 is 15 amino acids long. V was pared by 11 bases and J by 6 bases, with 15 bases of the junction left unmatched. CDR1 MNHNY and CDR2 SVGAGI come from the germline V gene (reference sequence). DNA of the CDR3: TGTGCCGCACAAAGGGACAGGGGAATAAACGCTGAAGCTTTCTTT. Residues: CAAQRDRGINAEAFF.

This rearrangement joins TRBV28 to TRBJ2-7, with 7 bases aligning to TRBD2. Germline V gives CDR1 MDHEN, CDR2 SYDVKM. V shed 3 bases, J shed 1 base, and the junction held 6 bases outside the gene matches. The CDR3 extends over 15 amino acids. The CDR3 region has the DNA TGTGCCAGCAGTTTGCGAGCGGGGACTTCCTACGAGCAGTACTTC. Its translation is CASSLRAGTSYEQYF.

The chain joins TRBV19 to TRBJ2-2; 9 nucleotides match TRBD1. With V trimmed by 5 bases and J by 2 bases, 9 bases remained unmatched. CDR1 LNHDA and CDR2 SQIVND come from the germline V gene (reference sequence). The CDR3 is 17 amino acids. The CDR3 reads CASSGTGYLLNTGELFF. The CDR3 bases are TGTGCCAGTAGTGGGACAGGGTACCTCTTAAACACCGGGGAGCTGTTTTTT.

This chain connects TRBV5-4 to TRBJ2-7, with 11 positions matching TRBD1. Germline V gene data show CDR1 as SGHNT and CDR2 as YYREEE (reference sequence). The trim removed 3 bases at V and 2 bases at J, leaving 1 base unmatched. This CDR3 region has 14 residues. The CDR3 nucleotides are TGTGCCAGCAGCTCGGGACAGGGGGCCTACGAGCAGTACTTC. The encoded protein is CASSSGQGAYEQYF.

The chain links TRBV6-1 to TRBJ1-1, with D possibly TRBD1 on 6 matching bases. Germline V gene sequence: CDR1 MNHNS, CDR2 SASEGT. This CDR3 is built from 13 residues. V lost 6 bases and J lost 2, with 10 bases in between. CDR3 sequence: CASRGGHNTEAFF. CDR3 DNA sequence: TGTGCCAGCAGGGGGGGACATAACACTGAAGCTTTCTTT.